Sequencing of this TCR beta chain was carried out in a study of T cell repertoires in cytomegalovirus infection. Study-level information: Evidence of both CMV infection and a matching HLA type came from public TCR beta signatures. Study-wide findings and caveats: Summed public TCR beta family frequency identified CMV carriers bearing the relevant HLA. There were HLA-C-restricted CMV-specific TCR beta clonotypes dominating the ex vivo response.

CDR1 is DFQATT, CDR2 SNEGSKA, per germline (reference sequence). V shed 2 bases and J 2 bases; nucleotides not matched to a gene: 6. The CDR3 loop spans 15 amino acids. This clonotype ranks as medium-sized (0.01 to 0.1%). What it binds is not known. TCRdb processed the reads anew with MiXCR; each CDR3 protein has one entry. The data contain more than 350,000 distinct CDR3 sequences, about a third of them singletons. The TCR comes from a human donor in good health (CMV status not recorded). Some clones in this sample may be carry-over from other donors' samples. Sequenced sample: PBMCs. J is TRBJ2-5 and V is TRBV20-1; 9 bases line up with TRBD2. CDR3 amino acids: CSARQGGGDQETQYF. The DNA of the CDR3 is TGCAGTGCTAGACAGGGCGGGGGGGATCAAGAGACCCAGTACTTC.